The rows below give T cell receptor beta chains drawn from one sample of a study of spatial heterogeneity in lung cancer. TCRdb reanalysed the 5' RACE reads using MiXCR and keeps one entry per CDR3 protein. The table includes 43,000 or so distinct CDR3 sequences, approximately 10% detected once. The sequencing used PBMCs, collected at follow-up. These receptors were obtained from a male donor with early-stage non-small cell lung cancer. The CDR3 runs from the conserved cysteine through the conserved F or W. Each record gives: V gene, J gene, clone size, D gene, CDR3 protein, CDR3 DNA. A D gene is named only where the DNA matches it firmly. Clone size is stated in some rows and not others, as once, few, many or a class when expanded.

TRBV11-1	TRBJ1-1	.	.	CASSLVTRRGFTEAFF	TGTGCCAGCAGCTTAGTTACACGTCGAGGCTTTACTGAAGCTTTCTTT
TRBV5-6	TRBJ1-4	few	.	CASSPPPGGDEKLFF	TGTGCCAGCAGCCCCCCCCCGGGAGGGGATGAAAAACTGTTTTTT
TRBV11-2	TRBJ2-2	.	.	CASSLDYTWAGELFF	TGTGCCAGCAGCTTAGACTATACGTGGGCCGGGGAGCTGTTTTTT
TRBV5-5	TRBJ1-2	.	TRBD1	CASSLGQGYGGGYTF	TGTGCCAGCAGCTTGGGACAGGGATATGGAGGTGGCTACACCTTC
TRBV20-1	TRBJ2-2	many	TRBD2	CSANGGASGELFF	TGCAGTGCTAACGGGGGGGCAAGCGGGGAGCTGTTTTTT
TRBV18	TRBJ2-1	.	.	CASSPSGAAYNEQFF	TGTGCCAGCTCACCCTCGGGAGCGGCCTACAATGAGCAGTTCTTC
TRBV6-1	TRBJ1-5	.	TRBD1	CASSPLDRADNQPQHF	TGTGCCAGCAGTCCACTGGACAGGGCGGACAATCAGCCCCAGCATTTT
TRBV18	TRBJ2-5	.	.	CASSRDSQETQYF	TGTGCCAGCTCACGAGACAGCCAAGAGACCCAGTACTTC
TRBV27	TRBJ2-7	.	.	CASSSPGAGFYEQYF	TGTGCCAGCAGTTCCCCTGGAGCGGGTTTCTACGAGCAGTACTTC
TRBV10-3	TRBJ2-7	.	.	CAISNRLGYSYEQYF	TGTGCCATCAGTAATCGACTGGGGTACTCCTACGAGCAGTACTTC
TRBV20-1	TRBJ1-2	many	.	CSARRTDNYGYTF	TGCAGTGCTAGACGGACGGATAACTATGGCTACACCTTC
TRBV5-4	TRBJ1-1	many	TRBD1	CASSLGTGRTEAFF	TGTGCCAGCAGCTTGGGGACAGGGAGAACTGAAGCTTTCTTT
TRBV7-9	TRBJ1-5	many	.	CASSWDRAEGNQPQHF	TGTGCCAGCAGCTGGGATCGCGCCGAGGGAAATCAGCCCCAGCATTTT
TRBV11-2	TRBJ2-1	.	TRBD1	CASSLVPGGRYNEQFF	TGTGCCAGCAGCCTAGTACCAGGGGGCAGGTACAATGAGCAGTTCTTC
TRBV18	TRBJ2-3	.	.	CASSPPGTDKGTQYF	TGTGCCAGCTCACCACCTGGGACGGACAAAGGGACGCAGTATTTT
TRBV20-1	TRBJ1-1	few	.	CSARGTQGFAEAFF	TGCAGTGCTAGAGGAACCCAGGGGTTCGCTGAAGCTTTCTTT
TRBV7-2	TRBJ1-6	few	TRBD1	CASSLSQGSSPLHF	TGTGCCAGCAGCTTATCACAGGGGTCTTCACCCCTCCACTTT
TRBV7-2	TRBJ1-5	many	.	CASSPQQGGSNQPQHF	TGTGCCAGCAGCCCCCAGCAAGGCGGATCGAATCAGCCCCAGCATTTT
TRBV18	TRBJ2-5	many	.	CASSPGTEQETQYF	TGTGCCAGCTCACCCGGGACGGAGCAAGAGACCCAGTACTTC
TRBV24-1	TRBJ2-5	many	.	CATSDSRGNGETQYF	TGTGCCACCAGTGACTCCAGGGGAAATGGGGAGACCCAGTACTTC
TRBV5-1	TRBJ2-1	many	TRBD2	CASSGSSGLYNEQFF	TGCGCCAGCAGCGGGTCTAGCGGGCTTTACAATGAGCAGTTCTTC
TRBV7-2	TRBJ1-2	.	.	CASSSYGSNYGYTF	TGTGCCAGCAGCTCATACGGCTCTAACTATGGCTACACCTTC
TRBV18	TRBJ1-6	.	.	CASSPGGDGSPLHF	TGTGCCAGCTCACCAGGAGGGGATGGTTCACCCCTCCACTTT
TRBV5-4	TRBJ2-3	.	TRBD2	CASGLAGAADTQYF	TGTGCCAGCGGACTAGCGGGAGCTGCAGATACGCAGTATTTT
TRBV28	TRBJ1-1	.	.	CASSLSREAFF	TGTGCCAGCAGTTTATCTAGGGAAGCTTTCTTT
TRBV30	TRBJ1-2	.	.	CAWDPGTSFNYGYTF	TGTGCCTGGGATCCCGGGACATCTTTTAACTATGGCTACACCTTC